The T cell receptor (beta chain) under discussion was sequenced for a study of T cells in localized non-small cell lung cancer. Study results and caveats: For the top 100 tumor clones, a median roughly 56 also appeared in adjacent lung. Tumor showed lower T cell clonality than uninvolved adjacent lung, where it was highest.

On this clone itself: Its target is unknown.

Method: immunoSEQ multiplex PCR; TCRdb's copy keeps in-frame clones and lacks some. The repertoire holds some 39,000 clones, roughly 88% seen once, with under 7% in the top ten. The germline V gene has CDR1 SGHRS and CDR2 YFSETQ. Trimming removed 0 bases at V and 7 bases at J, with 10 bases between. The CDR3 covers 13 residues. Sequencing used peripheral blood mononuclear cells, obtained before any cancer treatment. The chain combines TRBV5-1 with TRBJ1-1; tentative D call: TRBD1 (5 bases). This clonotype was obtained from a male donor older than 55 with stage II lung adenocarcinoma. The DNA for the CDR3 is TGCGCCAGCAGCTTGGGCCAGGGAGGTGAAGCTTTCTTT. Amino acids: CASSLGQGGEAFF.